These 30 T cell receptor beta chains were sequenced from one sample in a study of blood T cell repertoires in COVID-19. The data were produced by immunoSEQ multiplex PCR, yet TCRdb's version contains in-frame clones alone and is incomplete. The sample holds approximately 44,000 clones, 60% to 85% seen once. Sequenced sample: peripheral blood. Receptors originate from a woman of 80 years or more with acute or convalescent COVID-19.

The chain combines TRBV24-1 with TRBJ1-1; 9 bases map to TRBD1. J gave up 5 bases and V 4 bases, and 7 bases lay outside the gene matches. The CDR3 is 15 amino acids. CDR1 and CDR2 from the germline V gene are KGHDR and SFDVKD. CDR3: CATSEEGQGETEAFF. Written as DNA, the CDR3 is TGTGCCACCAGTGAAGAGGGACAGGGTGAAACTGAAGCTTTCTTT.

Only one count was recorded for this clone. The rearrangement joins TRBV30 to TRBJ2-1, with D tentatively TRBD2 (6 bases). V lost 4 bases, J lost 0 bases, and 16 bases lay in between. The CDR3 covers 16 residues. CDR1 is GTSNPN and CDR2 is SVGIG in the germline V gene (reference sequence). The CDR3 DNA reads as TGTGCCTGGACTGGACGGGGGTTGAGCTCCTACAATGAGCAGTTCTTC. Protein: CAWTGRGLSSYNEQFF.

CDR3 nucleotides: TGTGCCAGCACCCCAGGGCAGGGACAATCCTACGAGCAGTACTTC. It translates to CASTPGQGQSYEQYF. The genes are TRBV7-8 and TRBJ2-7; the D gene is possibly TRBD1 (6 bases). V was clipped by 7 bases and J by 1 base, with 17 bases between them. This CDR3 is built from 15 residues. The germline V gene encodes CDR1 SGHVS and CDR2 FQNEAQ. Combining the CDR3 with reference TRBV7-8 and TRBJ2-7 gives the whole variable domain GAGVSQSPRYKVAKRGQDVALRCDPISGHVSLFWYQQALGQGPEFLTYFQNEAQLDKSGLPSDRFFAERPEGSVSTLKIQRTQQEDSAVYLCASTPGQGQSYEQYFGPGTRLTVT.

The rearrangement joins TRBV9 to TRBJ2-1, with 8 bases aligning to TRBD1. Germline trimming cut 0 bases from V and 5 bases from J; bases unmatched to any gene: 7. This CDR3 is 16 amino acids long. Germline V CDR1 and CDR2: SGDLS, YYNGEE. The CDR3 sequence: CASSVGLRRGHNEQFF. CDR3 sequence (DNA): TGTGCCAGCAGCGTAGGCCTACGCAGGGGGCACAATGAGCAGTTCTTC.

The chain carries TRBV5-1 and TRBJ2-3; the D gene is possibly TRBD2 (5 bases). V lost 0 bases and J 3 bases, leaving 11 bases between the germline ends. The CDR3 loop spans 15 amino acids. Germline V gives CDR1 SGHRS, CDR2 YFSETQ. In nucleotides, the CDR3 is TGCGCCAGCAGCTTGGCCCTAGCACCAACAGATACGCAGTATTTT. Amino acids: CASSLALAPTDTQYF.

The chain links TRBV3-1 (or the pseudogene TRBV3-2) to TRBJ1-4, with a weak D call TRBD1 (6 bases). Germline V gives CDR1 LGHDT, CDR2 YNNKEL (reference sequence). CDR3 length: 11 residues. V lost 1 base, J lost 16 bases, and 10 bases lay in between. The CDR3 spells CASSQGRQEFF. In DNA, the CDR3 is TGTGCCAGCAGCCAAGGCCGACAGGAGTTTTTT.

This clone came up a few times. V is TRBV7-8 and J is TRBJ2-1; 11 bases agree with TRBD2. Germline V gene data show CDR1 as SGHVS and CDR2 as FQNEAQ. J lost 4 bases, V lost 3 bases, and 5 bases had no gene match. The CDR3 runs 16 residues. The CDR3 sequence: CASSLGTSGSYNEQFF. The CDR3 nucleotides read TGTGCCAGCAGCTTGGGGACTAGCGGCAGTTACAATGAGCAGTTCTTC. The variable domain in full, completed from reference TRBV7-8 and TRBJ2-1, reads GAGVSQSPRYKVAKRGQDVALRCDPISGHVSLFWYQQALGQGPEFLTYFQNEAQLDKSGLPSDRFFAERPEGSVSTLKIQRTQQEDSAVYLCASSLGTSGSYNEQFFGPGTRLTVL.

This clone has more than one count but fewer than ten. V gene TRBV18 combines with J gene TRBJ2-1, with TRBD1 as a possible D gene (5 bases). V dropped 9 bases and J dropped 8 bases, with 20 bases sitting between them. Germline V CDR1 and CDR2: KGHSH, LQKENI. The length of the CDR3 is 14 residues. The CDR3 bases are TGTGCCAGTTCCAAGTGGCAAGTAGGGGATGAGCAGTTCTTC. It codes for CASSKWQVGDEQFF.

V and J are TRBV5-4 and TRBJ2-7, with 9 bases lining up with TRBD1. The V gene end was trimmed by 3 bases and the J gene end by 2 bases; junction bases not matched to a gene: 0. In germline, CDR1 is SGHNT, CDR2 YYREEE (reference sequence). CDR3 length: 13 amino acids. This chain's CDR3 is CASSWDRAYEQYF. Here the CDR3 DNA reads TGTGCCAGCAGCTGGGACAGGGCCTACGAGCAGTACTTC. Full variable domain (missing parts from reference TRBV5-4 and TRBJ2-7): ETGVTQSPTHLIKTRGQQVTLRCSSQSGHNTVSWYQQALGQGPQFIFQYYREEENGRGNFPPRFSGLQFPNYSSELNVNALELDDSALYLCASSWDRAYEQYFGPGTRLTVT.

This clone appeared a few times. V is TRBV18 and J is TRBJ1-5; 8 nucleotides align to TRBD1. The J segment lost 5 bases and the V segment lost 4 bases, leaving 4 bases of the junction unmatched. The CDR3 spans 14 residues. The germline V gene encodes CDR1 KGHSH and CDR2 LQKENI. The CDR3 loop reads CASSLGQGDQPQHF. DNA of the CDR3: TGTGCCAGCTCACTAGGACAGGGAGATCAGCCCCAGCATTTT.

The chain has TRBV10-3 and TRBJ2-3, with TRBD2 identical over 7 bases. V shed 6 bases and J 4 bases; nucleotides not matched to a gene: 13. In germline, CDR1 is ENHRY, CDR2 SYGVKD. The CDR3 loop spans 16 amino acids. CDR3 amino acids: CAIRRRAGESADTQYF. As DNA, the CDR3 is TGTGCCATCAGGAGGCGGGCGGGAGAATCGGCAGATACGCAGTATTTT.

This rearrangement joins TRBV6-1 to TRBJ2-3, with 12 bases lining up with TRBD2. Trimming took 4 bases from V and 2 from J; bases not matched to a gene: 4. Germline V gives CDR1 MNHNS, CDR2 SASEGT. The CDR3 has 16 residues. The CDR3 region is CASSALAGGPTDTQYF. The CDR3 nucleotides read TGTGCCAGCAGTGCACTAGCGGGAGGCCCCACAGATACGCAGTATTTT.

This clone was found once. As DNA, the CDR3 is TGTGCCAGCAGTTACGGACAGGGGGATCAGCCCCAGCATTTT. Translated: CASSYGQGDQPQHF. The V call is TRBV6-6, the J call TRBJ1-5; 10 bases match TRBD1. CDR3 size: 14 residues. Trimming cost V 2 bases and J 5 bases; bases outside gene matches: 0. Germline V gene sequence: CDR1 MNHNY, CDR2 SVGAGI (reference sequence).

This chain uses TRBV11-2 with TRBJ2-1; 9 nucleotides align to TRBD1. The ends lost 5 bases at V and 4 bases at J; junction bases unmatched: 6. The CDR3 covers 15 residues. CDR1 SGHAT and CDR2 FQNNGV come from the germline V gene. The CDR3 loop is CASSPGQGTYNEQFF. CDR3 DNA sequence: TGTGCCAGCAGCCCGGGACAGGGTACGTACAATGAGCAGTTCTTC.

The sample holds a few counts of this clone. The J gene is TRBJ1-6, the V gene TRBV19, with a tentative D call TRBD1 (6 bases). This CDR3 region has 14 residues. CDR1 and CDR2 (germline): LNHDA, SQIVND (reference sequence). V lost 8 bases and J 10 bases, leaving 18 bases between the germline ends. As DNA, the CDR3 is TGTGCCAGTGATTCCGGGGGGGCATGGTCACCCCTCCACTTT. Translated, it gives CASDSGGAWSPLHF.

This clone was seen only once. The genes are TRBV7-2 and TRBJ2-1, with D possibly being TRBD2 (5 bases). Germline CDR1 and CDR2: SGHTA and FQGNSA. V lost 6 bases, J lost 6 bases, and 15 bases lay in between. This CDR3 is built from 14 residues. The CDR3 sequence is CASRLLSSSNEQFF. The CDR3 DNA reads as TGTGCCAGCAGACTACTCTCTAGCAGCAATGAGCAGTTCTTC.

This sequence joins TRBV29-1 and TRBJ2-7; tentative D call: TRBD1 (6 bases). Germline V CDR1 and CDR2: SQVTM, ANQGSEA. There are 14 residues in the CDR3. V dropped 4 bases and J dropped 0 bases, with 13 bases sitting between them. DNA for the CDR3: TGCAGCGTTGCTGGACAGCGAGACTCCTACGAGCAGTACTTC. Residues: CSVAGQRDSYEQYF.

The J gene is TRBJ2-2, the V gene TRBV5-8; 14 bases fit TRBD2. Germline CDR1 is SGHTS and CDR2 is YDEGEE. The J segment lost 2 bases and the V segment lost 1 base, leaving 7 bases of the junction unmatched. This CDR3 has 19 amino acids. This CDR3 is CASSLWGTSGSPNTGELFF. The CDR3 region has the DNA TGTGCCAGCAGCTTGTGGGGGACTAGCGGGAGCCCAAACACCGGGGAGCTGTTTTTT.

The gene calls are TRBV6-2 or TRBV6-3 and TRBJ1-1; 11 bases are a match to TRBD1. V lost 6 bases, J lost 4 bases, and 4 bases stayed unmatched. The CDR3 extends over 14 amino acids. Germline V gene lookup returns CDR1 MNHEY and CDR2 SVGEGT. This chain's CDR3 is CASSDGTGGTEAFF. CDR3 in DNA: TGTGCCAGCAGCGATGGGACAGGGGGCACTGAAGCTTTCTTT.

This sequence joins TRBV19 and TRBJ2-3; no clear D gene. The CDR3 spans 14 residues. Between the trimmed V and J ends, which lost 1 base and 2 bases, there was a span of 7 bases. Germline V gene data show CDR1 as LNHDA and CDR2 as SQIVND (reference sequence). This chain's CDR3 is CASSIGGYTDTQYF. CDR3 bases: TGTGCCAGTAGTATAGGCGGCTACACAGATACGCAGTATTTT.

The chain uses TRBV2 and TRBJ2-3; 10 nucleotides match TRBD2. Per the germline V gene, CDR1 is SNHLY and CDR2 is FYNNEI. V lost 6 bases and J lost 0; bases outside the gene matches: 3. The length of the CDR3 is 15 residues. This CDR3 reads CASSRTSGSTDTQYF. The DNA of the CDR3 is TGTGCCAGCAGCCGGACTAGCGGTAGCACAGATACGCAGTATTTT.

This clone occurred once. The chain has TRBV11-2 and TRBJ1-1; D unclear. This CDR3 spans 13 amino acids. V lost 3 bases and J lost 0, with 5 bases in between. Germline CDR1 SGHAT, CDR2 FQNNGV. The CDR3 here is CASSLSVNTEAFF. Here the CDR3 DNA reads TGTGCCAGCAGCTTGTCTGTGAACACTGAAGCTTTCTTT.

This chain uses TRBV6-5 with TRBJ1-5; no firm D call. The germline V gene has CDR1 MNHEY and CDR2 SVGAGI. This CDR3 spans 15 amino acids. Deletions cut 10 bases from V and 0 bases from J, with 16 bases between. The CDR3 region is CATNLEGNSNQPQHF. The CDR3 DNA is TGTGCCACGAACCTCGAGGGTAATAGCAATCAGCCCCAGCATTTT.

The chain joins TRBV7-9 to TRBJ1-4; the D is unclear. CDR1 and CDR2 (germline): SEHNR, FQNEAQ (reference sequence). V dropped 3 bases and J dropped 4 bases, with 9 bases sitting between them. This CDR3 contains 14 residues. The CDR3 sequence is CASSLRSDNEKLFF. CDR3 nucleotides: TGTGCCAGCAGCTTGAGAAGCGATAATGAAAAACTGTTTTTT.

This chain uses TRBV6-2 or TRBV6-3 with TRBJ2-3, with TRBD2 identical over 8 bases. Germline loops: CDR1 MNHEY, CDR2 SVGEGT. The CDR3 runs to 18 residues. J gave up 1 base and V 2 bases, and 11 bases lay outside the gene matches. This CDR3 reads CASSYARAGGDRTDTQYF. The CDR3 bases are TGTGCCAGCAGTTACGCCCGGGCGGGGGGAGACCGCACAGATACGCAGTATTTT.

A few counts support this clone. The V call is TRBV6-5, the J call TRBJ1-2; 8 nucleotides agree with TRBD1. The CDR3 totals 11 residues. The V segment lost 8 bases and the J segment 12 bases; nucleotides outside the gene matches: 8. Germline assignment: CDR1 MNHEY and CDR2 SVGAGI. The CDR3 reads CASGQGRADTF. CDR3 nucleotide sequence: TGTGCCAGCGGACAGGGTCGAGCGGACACCTTC.

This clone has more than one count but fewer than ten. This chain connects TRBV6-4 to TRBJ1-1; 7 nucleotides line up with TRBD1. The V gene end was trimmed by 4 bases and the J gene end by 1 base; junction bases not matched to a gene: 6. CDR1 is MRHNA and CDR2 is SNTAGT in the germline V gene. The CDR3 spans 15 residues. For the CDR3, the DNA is TGTGCCAGCAGTGTACCCGACAGGGCGAACACTGAAGCTTTCTTT. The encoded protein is CASSVPDRANTEAFF.

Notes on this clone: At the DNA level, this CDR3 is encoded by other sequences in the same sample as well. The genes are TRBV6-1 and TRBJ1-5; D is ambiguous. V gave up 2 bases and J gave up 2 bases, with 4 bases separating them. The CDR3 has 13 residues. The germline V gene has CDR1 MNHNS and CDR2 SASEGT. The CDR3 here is CASSESGNQPQHF. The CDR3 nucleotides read TGTGCCAGCAGTGAATCGGGCAATCAGCCCCAGCATTTT.

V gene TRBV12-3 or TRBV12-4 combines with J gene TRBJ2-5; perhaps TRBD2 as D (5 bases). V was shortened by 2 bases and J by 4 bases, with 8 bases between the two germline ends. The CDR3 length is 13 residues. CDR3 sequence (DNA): TGTGCCAGCAGTTTAAATGCGGGAGAGACCCAGTACTTC. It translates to CASSLNAGETQYF.

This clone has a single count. The CDR3 DNA reads TGCGCCAGCAGGAACCTGATGGGCGATGAGCAGTTCTTC. It specifies CASRNLMGDEQFF. The V and J genes are TRBV5-1 and TRBJ2-1, with D hard to call. Germline CDR1 and CDR2: SGHRS and YFSETQ. Trimming pared 5 bases from V and 8 bases from J, leaving 14 bases between. This CDR3 has 13 amino acids.